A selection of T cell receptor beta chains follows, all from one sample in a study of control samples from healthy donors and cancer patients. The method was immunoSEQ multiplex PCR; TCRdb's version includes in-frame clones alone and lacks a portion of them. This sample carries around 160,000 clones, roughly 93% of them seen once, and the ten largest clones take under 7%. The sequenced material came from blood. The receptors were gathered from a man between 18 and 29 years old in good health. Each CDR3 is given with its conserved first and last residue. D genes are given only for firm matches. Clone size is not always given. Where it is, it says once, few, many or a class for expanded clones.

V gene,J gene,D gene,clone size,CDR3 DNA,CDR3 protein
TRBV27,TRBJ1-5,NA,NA,TGTGCCAGCAGTCGGTACAGGGAGTTGGGTCAGCCCCAGCATTTT,CASSRYRELGQPQHF
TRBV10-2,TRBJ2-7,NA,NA,TGCGCCAGCAGTGAGTCAGCAGGGCATTCCTACGAGCAGTACTTC,CASSESAGHSYEQYF
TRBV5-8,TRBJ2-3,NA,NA,TGTGCCAGCAGCTTGTTAGCGTCGAGCACAGATACGCAGTATTTT,CASSLLASSTDTQYF
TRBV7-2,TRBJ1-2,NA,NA,TGTGCCAGCAGCTTAGTAGCCGGAGATAACTATGGCTACACCTTC,CASSLVAGDNYGYTF
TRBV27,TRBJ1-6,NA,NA,TGTGCCAGCAATAGGGACCTACGGATTAATTCACCCCTCCACTTT,CASNRDLRINSPLHF
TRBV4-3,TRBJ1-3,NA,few,TGCGCCAGCAGCCATACCGGACATTTCTCTGGAAACACCATATATTTT,CASSHTGHFSGNTIYF
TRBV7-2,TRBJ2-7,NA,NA,TGTGCCAGCAGCTTAGCACCAGTTCGGGAGTACGAGCAGTACTTC,CASSLAPVREYEQYF
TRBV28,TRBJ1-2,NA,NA,TGTGCCAGCAGTTTCCAGGGTTCGCCTAACTATGGCTACACCTTC,CASSFQGSPNYGYTF
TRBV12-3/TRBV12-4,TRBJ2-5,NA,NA,TGTGCCAGCCGCCGCAGCGGAGAGACCCAGTACTTC,CASRRSGETQYF
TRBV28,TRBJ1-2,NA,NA,TGTGCCAGCAGTTTAGAGACAGGTTTGGGTGGCTATGGCTACACCTTC,CASSLETGLGGYGYTF
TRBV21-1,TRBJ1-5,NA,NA,TGTGCCAGCAGCCGGTGTCGGGACCGGTCGCCAACTAATAGCAATCAGCCCCAGCATTTT,CASSRCRDRSPTNSNQPQHF
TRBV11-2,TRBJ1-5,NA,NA,TGTGCCAGCAGCTTAGGTAGCAATCAGCCCCAGCATTTT,CASSLGSNQPQHF
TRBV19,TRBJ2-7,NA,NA,TGTGCCAGTAGTACGGGAGTAGGAGGTGGCTACGAGCAGTACTTC,CASSTGVGGGYEQYF